One and the same sample provided the 29 T cell receptor beta chains below, sequenced in a study of a mutant IDH1 vaccine in newly diagnosed glioma. No antigen has been assigned to these receptors. Sequencing was performed with immunoSEQ multiplex PCR; in TCRdb, only in-frame clones are kept and a portion is missing. Of some 64,000 clones in the sample, 75% to 90% are singletons; the top ten hold roughly 5.7%. The time point: week 11, during vaccination. Doses comprised 300 ug of mutant IDH1 20-mer peptide each, plus topical imiquimod. Material: PBMCs, obtained from a glioma patient whose treatment included an IDH1 peptide vaccine. All receptors derive from a man aged 45-65 years with glioma.

The J gene is TRBJ2-3, the V gene TRBV7-9; D is perhaps TRBD1 (6 bases). With 8 bases removed from V and 3 bases from J, the gap between germline ends came to 18 bases. This CDR3 contains 15 residues. Germline values: CDR1 SEHNR, CDR2 FQNEAQ (reference sequence). The CDR3 bases are TGTGCCAGCGGAGATACAGGGCTGGGGACAGATACGCAGTATTTT. Encoded protein: CASGDTGLGTDTQYF.

The CDR3 nucleotides are TGTGCCAGCAGTCCTCCGATGGGGGATGGCTACACCTTC. Residues: CASSPPMGDGYTF. The chain links TRBV25-1 to TRBJ1-2; weak D call: TRBD1 (5 bases). The V gene's germline CDR1 is MGHDK and CDR2 SYGVNS. Trimming removed 5 bases from V and 6 bases from J, with 13 bases in between. There are 13 residues in the CDR3.

The V call is TRBV6-5, the J call TRBJ2-7, with a possible D match to TRBD1 (6 bases). Germline V gene data show CDR1 as MNHEY and CDR2 as SVGAGI. CDR3 length: 15 amino acids. The germline V and J ends were trimmed by 5 bases and 1 base, with 15 bases remaining between them. CDR3 bases: TGTGCCAGCAGTACCGACAGGTCGGGTTCCTACGAGCAGTACTTC. Translated: CASSTDRSGSYEQYF.

The J gene is TRBJ2-7, the V gene TRBV27; perhaps TRBD2 as D (6 bases). This CDR3 spans 15 amino acids. The germline V and J ends were trimmed by 6 bases and 4 bases, with 19 bases remaining between them. Looked up from germline, CDR1 is MNHEY and CDR2 is SMNVEV (reference sequence). In nucleotides, the CDR3 is TGTGCCAGCAGGGGGCGGGGATCCCCTTTTTACGAGCAGTACTTC. It codes for CASRGRGSPFYEQYF.

The chain recombines TRBV14 with TRBJ2-3; D uncertain. The germline V and J ends were trimmed by 0 bases and 8 bases, with 9 bases remaining between them. The CDR3 loop spans 13 amino acids. Germline assignment: CDR1 SGHDN and CDR2 FVKESK. The CDR3 spells CASSQDRRGTQYF. CDR3 DNA: TGTGCCAGCAGCCAAGATCGAAGAGGTACGCAGTATTTT.

Only one count was recorded for this clone. The chain joins TRBV5-1 to TRBJ2-2; weak D call: TRBD1 (6 bases). Trimming left V 5 bases short and J 0 bases short, with 14 bases between. The CDR3 has 16 residues. Germline V gives CDR1 SGHRS, CDR2 YFSETQ. The CDR3 DNA reads TGCGCCAGCAGTGTCAGGGGCCGAGCGAACACCGGGGAGCTGTTTTTT. This sequence encodes CASSVRGRANTGELFF.

The chain carries TRBV29-1 and TRBJ2-5; no firm D call. V was trimmed by 4 bases and J by 0 bases, leaving 9 bases between them. This CDR3 has 13 amino acids. Looked up from germline, CDR1 is SQVTM and CDR2 is ANQGSEA. For the CDR3, the DNA is TGCAGCGTTGCAGTGGCAGACCAAGAGACCCAGTACTTC. Translating it yields CSVAVADQETQYF. The whole variable domain, remainder taken from reference TRBV29-1 and TRBJ2-5, is SAVISQKPSRDICQRGTSLTIQCQVDSQVTMMFWYRQQPGQSLTLIATANQGSEATYESGFVIDKFPISRPNLTFSTLTVSNMSPEDSSIYLCSVAVADQETQYFGPGTRLLVL.

The rearrangement uses TRBV29-1 and TRBJ1-4; D is ambiguous. This CDR3 comprises 11 residues. V gave up 7 bases and J gave up 8 bases, with 11 bases separating them. Germline lookup yields CDR1 SQVTM and CDR2 ANQGSEA. CDR3 region: CSASDGEKLFF. The CDR3 region has the DNA TGCAGCGCCTCCGATGGGGAAAAACTGTTTTTT.

The chain links TRBV6-5 to TRBJ2-3; TRBD2 is a possible D gene (6 bases). This CDR3 contains 15 residues. V lost 0 bases and J 2 bases, leaving 9 bases between the germline ends. Germline CDR1 reads MNHEY; CDR2 reads SVGAGI. CDR3 bases: TGTGCCAGCAGTTACTCTGGCGGGGACACAGATACGCAGTATTTT. It specifies CASSYSGGDTDTQYF.

The J gene is TRBJ2-1, the V gene TRBV5-5; D is unresolved. This CDR3 contains 15 residues. Germline lookup yields CDR1 SGHKS and CDR2 YYEKEE (reference sequence). V lost 8 bases and J lost 0, with 15 bases in between. CDR3 sequence: CASHEQVSSYNEQFF. The CDR3 DNA is TGTGCCAGTCATGAGCAGGTGAGCTCCTACAATGAGCAGTTCTTC. Filled out from reference TRBV5-5 and TRBJ2-1, the complete variable domain reads DAGVTQSPTHLIKTRGQQVTLRCSPISGHKSVSWYQQVLGQGPQFIFQYYEKEERGRGNFPDRFSARQFPNYSSELNVNALLLGDSALYLCASHEQVSSYNEQFFGPGTRLTVL.

This clone is medium-sized (0.01 to 0.1%) within its sample. The chain has TRBV28 and TRBJ2-4, with D uncertain. CDR3 length: 15 amino acids. In germline, CDR1 is MDHEN, CDR2 SYDVKM. Trimming pared 3 bases from V and 5 bases from J, leaving 14 bases between. CDR3 residues: CASSFFGGVENIQYF. CDR3 nucleotides: TGTGCCAGCAGTTTTTTTGGTGGGGTAGAAAACATTCAGTACTTC. Supplemented by reference TRBV28 and TRBJ2-4, the full variable domain reads DVKVTQSSRYLVKRTGEKVFLECVQDMDHENMFWYRQDPGLGLRLIYFSYDVKMKEKGDIPEGYSVSREKKERFSLILESASTNQTSMYLCASSFFGGVENIQYFGAGTRLSVL.

The chain links TRBV6-7 to TRBJ2-5, with 10 bases fitting TRBD1. TRBV6-7 is reported as an ORF; its role is uncertain. The CDR3 has 16 amino acids. V dropped 5 bases and J dropped 1; count of bases not matched to a gene: 7. The CDR3 DNA is TGTGCCAGCAGTCTACCCGGGACAGGGGTCCAAGAGACCCAGTACTTC. This encodes CASSLPGTGVQETQYF.

V is TRBV9 and J is TRBJ2-7; 7 positions agree with TRBD2. The CDR3 contains 15 residues. V gave up 0 bases and J gave up 5 bases; unmatched junction bases: 8. Germline-derived CDR1 and CDR2 are SGDLS and YYNGEE. The CDR3 coding sequence is TGTGCCAGCAGCGTAGAGGGAGGGGTTGGGAACGAGCAGTACTTC. It yields the protein CASSVEGGVGNEQYF.

The gene calls are TRBV6-5 and TRBJ1-1, with 8 bases lining up with TRBD1. With V trimmed by 3 bases and J by 4 bases, 4 bases remained unmatched. Germline V gives CDR1 MNHEY, CDR2 SVGAGI. The CDR3 is 14 amino acids. The CDR3 region has the DNA TGTGCCAGCAGTTATGGGACAGGTCGCACTGAAGCTTTCTTT. Its protein is CASSYGTGRTEAFF.

V and J are TRBV2 and TRBJ1-3, with D hard to call. The CDR3 length is 15 residues. Germline CDR1 reads SNHLY; CDR2 reads FYNNEI. V was shortened by 5 bases and J by 0 bases, with 11 bases between the two germline ends. CDR3 DNA sequence: TGTGCCAGCAGTCAAGGACGGGACTCTGGAAACACCATATATTTT. Protein product: CASSQGRDSGNTIYF.

V is TRBV7-2 and J is TRBJ2-1, with D perhaps TRBD1 (5 bases). The CDR3 runs 13 residues. Germline-derived CDR1 and CDR2 are SGHTA and FQGNSA. Trimming stripped 5 bases from V and 1 base from J, with 6 bases between. The CDR3 region has the DNA TGTGCCAGCAGCGGGGCGTCCTACAATGAGCAGTTCTTC. Amino acids: CASSGASYNEQFF.

The chain combines TRBV5-5 with TRBJ1-1; 7 bases line up with TRBD1. With V trimmed by 4 bases and J by 1 base, 1 base remained unmatched. The CDR3 sequence is 13 residues long. Germline CDR1 is SGHKS and CDR2 is YYEKEE (reference sequence). For the CDR3, the DNA is TGTGCCAGCAGCCGACAGGGGAACACTGAAGCTTTCTTT. It yields the protein CASSRQGNTEAFF. Full variable domain (missing parts from reference TRBV5-5 and TRBJ1-1): DAGVTQSPTHLIKTRGQQVTLRCSPISGHKSVSWYQQVLGQGPQFIFQYYEKEERGRGNFPDRFSARQFPNYSSELNVNALLLGDSALYLCASSRQGNTEAFFGQGTRLTVV.

The CDR3 nucleotides read TGTGCCAGCAGCCAGCAAGCGGGAGGCTACAATGAGCAGTTCTTC. Translated: CASSQQAGGYNEQFF. The chain couples TRBV13 to TRBJ2-1, with TRBD2 matching over 9 bases. V lost 5 bases and J lost 3; bases outside the gene matches: 5. This CDR3 comprises 15 residues. Germline V gene lookup returns CDR1 PRHDT and CDR2 FYEKMQ (reference sequence).

The chain's CDR3 is CASRRGLAGKRDTQYF. For the CDR3, the DNA is TGTGCCAGCAGGAGGGGACTAGCGGGAAAGCGGGATACGCAGTATTTT. The chain combines TRBV7-8 with TRBJ2-3, with TRBD2 matching 13 bases. Germline V gene lookup returns CDR1 SGHVS and CDR2 FQNEAQ. V was pared by 6 bases and J by 6 bases, with 9 bases of the junction left unmatched. The length of the CDR3 is 16 residues.

The rearrangement joins TRBV7-9 to TRBJ1-1; D uncertain. V lost 5 bases to trimming and J lost 4 bases, with 17 bases between them. The CDR3 length is 15 residues. Germline loops: CDR1 SEHNR, CDR2 FQNEAQ (reference sequence). The CDR3 coding sequence is TGTGCCAGCAGCCCAACTGGCGGTTTATTCACTGAAGCTTTCTTT. This gives the protein CASSPTGGLFTEAFF.

This clone was seen only a few times. The J gene is TRBJ1-1, the V gene TRBV9; D possibly corresponds to TRBD1 (5 bases). Trimming stripped 2 bases from V and 3 bases from J, with 11 bases between. In germline, CDR1 is SGDLS, CDR2 YYNGEE. The CDR3 has 14 amino acids. Here the CDR3 DNA reads TGTGCCAGCAGCGTCGGGGGGGGGTACACTGAAGCTTTCTTT. Translated: CASSVGGGYTEAFF.

The chain couples TRBV30 to TRBJ1-1; D gene uncertain. The CDR3 length is 12 residues. The germline V and J ends were trimmed by 5 bases and 1 base, with 8 bases remaining between them. Germline lookup yields CDR1 GTSNPN and CDR2 SVGIG (reference sequence). CDR3 residues: CAWASTNTEAFF. The CDR3 DNA reads TGTGCCTGGGCATCGACGAACACTGAAGCTTTCTTT.

The rearrangement joins TRBV5-6 to TRBJ1-6, with no clear D. The V end lost 1 base, the J end lost 8 bases, and 10 bases lay between the germline ends. CDR1 is SGHDT, CDR2 YYEEEE, per germline. The CDR3 is 14 amino acids. The DNA for the CDR3 is TGTGCCAGCAGCTTGTCAGGACGCGATTCACCCCTCCACTTT. This codes for CASSLSGRDSPLHF.

The chain has TRBV7-2 and TRBJ2-7; D is perhaps TRBD2 (5 bases). This CDR3 comprises 13 residues. Germline values: CDR1 SGHTA, CDR2 FQGNSA. Trimming took off 0 bases at V and 6 bases at J, with 9 bases between the two ends. The CDR3 reads CASSLASGLEQYF. CDR3 DNA sequence: TGTGCCAGCAGCTTAGCGAGTGGACTCGAGCAGTACTTC.

V gene TRBV29-1 combines with J gene TRBJ2-2; 9 positions match TRBD1. The CDR3 is 14 residues long. Per the germline V gene, CDR1 is SQVTM and CDR2 is ANQGSEA. Trimming removed 5 bases from V and 8 bases from J; junction bases left unmatched: 9. CDR3 sequence (DNA): TGCAGCGTTCGGGGGACAGGGTCTGGGGGGGAGCTGTTTTTT. Translated, it gives CSVRGTGSGGELFF.

The chain couples TRBV9 to TRBJ2-1; 10 nucleotides align to TRBD2. This CDR3 comprises 19 residues. V dropped 2 bases and J dropped 0; count of bases not matched to a gene: 11. Looked up from germline, CDR1 is SGDLS and CDR2 is YYNGEE. The CDR3 loop reads CASSVSASGGLSSYNEQFF. The DNA for the CDR3 is TGTGCCAGCAGCGTCAGCGCTAGCGGGGGCCTCAGCTCCTACAATGAGCAGTTCTTC.

This clone was seen just once. The chain is built from TRBV25-1 and TRBJ2-1, with 8 bases fitting TRBD2. Germline V lookup: CDR1 MGHDK, CDR2 SYGVNS. V shed 3 bases, J shed 0 bases, and the junction held 10 bases outside the gene matches. This CDR3 spans 18 amino acids. CDR3 bases: TGTGCCAGCAGTGATTCAAGGAGCGGGAGTAGCTCCTACAATGAGCAGTTCTTC. Its translation: CASSDSRSGSSSYNEQFF.

The gene calls are TRBV10-2 and TRBJ2-1, with 14 bases matching TRBD2. This CDR3 is 17 amino acids long. V lost 0 bases to trimming and J lost 12 bases; unmatched junction nucleotides: 10. Germline V lookup: CDR1 WSHSY, CDR2 SAAADI. CDR3 nucleotides: TGCGCCAGCAGTGAGTCTAGGACTAGCGGGAGGCCCCTGGGGCAGTTCTTC. Translating gives CASSESRTSGRPLGQFF.

The gene calls are TRBV18 and TRBJ2-5; a weak D match, TRBD1 (5 bases). With 0 bases removed from V and 2 bases from J, the gap between germline ends came to 7 bases. Germline V lookup: CDR1 KGHSH, CDR2 LQKENI. This CDR3 region has 14 residues. The CDR3 nucleotides read TGTGCCAGCTCACCACCAAGGGGACAAGAGACCCAGTACTTC. Its protein is CASSPPRGQETQYF.